Listed here are 21 T cell receptor beta chains from one sample, sequenced in a study of blood T cell repertoires in COVID-19. The method was immunoSEQ multiplex PCR; TCRdb's version includes in-frame clones alone and lacks a portion of them. This table holds over 65,000 clones, 80% found once. What was sequenced was peripheral blood. These TCRs come from a woman aged 40 to 55 with active or convalescent COVID-19.

This clone was counted once. An end of the junction does not agree with germline; a read error may underlie this. This chain links TRBV18 with TRBJ1-5; D is possibly TRBD1 (6 bases). This CDR3 has 12 residues. Germline lookup yields CDR1 KGHSH and CDR2 LQKENI. The CDR3 DNA reads as TGTGCCAGCTCACCAGGTCCAGGGGAATTGAATTTT. Protein product: CASSPGPGELNF.

This chain connects TRBV4-2 to TRBJ1-2, with D maybe TRBD1 (6 bases). Germline V CDR1 and CDR2: LGHNA, YNFKEQ. CDR3 size: 16 residues. Between the trimmed V and J ends, which lost 4 bases and 7 bases, there was a span of 22 bases. The CDR3 loop is CASSRLLQGVVSGYTF. CDR3 bases: TGTGCCAGCAGCCGTCTTCTACAGGGTGTTGTCTCTGGCTACACCTTC.

This clone was found a few times. The chain recombines TRBV27 with TRBJ2-1; weak D call: TRBD2 (6 bases). CDR1 MNHEY and CDR2 SMNVEV come from the germline V gene (reference sequence). This CDR3 is 16 amino acids long. The V end lost 5 bases, the J end lost 0 bases, and 14 bases lay between the germline ends. CDR3 nucleotides: TGTGCCAGCAGTAGCCCCCGGGGGAGCTCCTACAATGAGCAGTTCTTC. Translated, it gives CASSSPRGSSYNEQFF.

The chain joins TRBV28 to TRBJ2-5; D is unclear. CDR3 size: 12 residues. Trimming took off 6 bases at V and 2 bases at J, with 7 bases between the two ends. CDR1 and CDR2 (germline): MDHEN, SYDVKM. In DNA form, the CDR3 reads TGTGCCAGCAGACAGACGCAAGAGACCCAGTACTTC. This translates into CASRQTQETQYF.

The rearrangement uses TRBV19 and TRBJ2-6; D might be TRBD2 (5 bases). The CDR3 runs 15 residues. Germline lookup yields CDR1 LNHDA and CDR2 SQIVND (reference sequence). Trimming took off 6 bases at V and 4 bases at J, with 13 bases between the two ends. The DNA of the CDR3 is TGTGCCAGTAGCCCCGGCGGGTACGGGGCCAACGTCCTGACTTTC. The encoded protein is CASSPGGYGANVLTF. The full variable domain, in which reference TRBV19 and TRBJ2-6 provide the parts outside the CDR3, is DGGITQSPKYLFRKEGQNVTLSCEQNLNHDAMYWYRQDPGQGLRLIYYSQIVNDFQKGDIAEGYSVSREKKESFPLTVTSAQKNPTAFYLCASSPGGYGANVLTFGAGSRLTVL.

V is TRBV30 and J is TRBJ1-2; D unclear. Germline-derived CDR1 and CDR2 are GTSNPN and SVGIG (reference sequence). The CDR3 length is 13 residues. With 0 bases removed from V and 6 bases from J, the gap between germline ends came to 11 bases. CDR3 amino acids: CAWSVNTADGYTF. CDR3 nucleotide sequence: TGTGCCTGGAGTGTAAATACTGCGGATGGCTACACCTTC.

The V call is TRBV10-1, the J call TRBJ2-7, with 9 bases matching TRBD1. The V segment lost 3 bases and the J segment 0 bases; nucleotides outside the gene matches: 6. Germline CDR1 WNHNN, CDR2 SYGVQD (reference sequence). CDR3 length: 16 amino acids. The CDR3 DNA sequence: TGCGCCAGCAGTGACGAACACAGGGGGCCCTCCTACGAGCAGTACTTC. Its translation is CASSDEHRGPSYEQYF.

The chain carries TRBV5-4 and TRBJ2-1; 9 positions agree with TRBD2. Germline lookup yields CDR1 SGHNT and CDR2 YYREEE (reference sequence). Trimming at V came to 4 bases and at J to 5 bases, leaving 10 bases not matched to a gene. This CDR3 spans 16 amino acids. The CDR3 sequence is CASSRTAGGVNNEQFF. DNA of the CDR3: TGTGCCAGCAGCAGAACAGCGGGGGGCGTAAACAATGAGCAGTTCTTC.

This chain uses TRBV6-6 with TRBJ1-4, with TRBD1 as a possible D gene (6 bases). The germline V gene encodes CDR1 MNHNY and CDR2 SVGAGI (reference sequence). This CDR3 comprises 14 residues. V was pared by 5 bases and J by 12 bases, with 19 bases between. The CDR3 region is CASSLTGSPVELFF. CDR3 nucleotide sequence: TGTGCCAGCAGTCTGACAGGAAGTCCGGTTGAACTGTTTTTT.

This chain connects TRBV6-2 or TRBV6-3 to TRBJ1-1; 7 bases align to TRBD1. The V gene end was trimmed by 2 bases and the J gene end by 6 bases; junction bases not matched to a gene: 9. The CDR3 consists of 15 residues. The germline CDR1 and CDR2 sequences are MNHEY and SVGEGT. Written as DNA, the CDR3 is TGTGCCAGCAGTTACGCCCCCGCAGGGGGGCCTGAAGCTTTCTTT. It yields the protein CASSYAPAGGPEAFF.

The chain employs TRBV27 and TRBJ1-1; 8 positions match TRBD1. With V trimmed by 6 bases and J by 5 bases, 14 bases remained unmatched. Germline CDR1 MNHEY, CDR2 SMNVEV (reference sequence). This CDR3 is 16 amino acids long. The DNA for the CDR3 is TGTGCCAGCAGCGCACACCTGGGACAGGTGGGGACTGAAGCTTTCTTT. This sequence encodes CASSAHLGQVGTEAFF.

Here the CDR3 DNA reads TGTGCCAGCAGTTTGGGGCAGGCACCCCTCCACTTT. It translates to CASSLGQAPLHF. The chain combines TRBV12-3 or TRBV12-4 with TRBJ1-6, with D possibly being TRBD1 (5 bases). The CDR3 has 12 residues. The ends were cut back, 3 bases at V and 11 bases at J, with 8 bases in the middle.

The gene calls are TRBV4-3 and TRBJ2-2, with D possibly being TRBD1 (6 bases). Per germline, CDR1 LGHNA and CDR2 YSLEER. The V and J ends lost 0 bases and 7 bases respectively, with 9 bases between them. This CDR3 region has 14 residues. Here the CDR3 reads CASSQDRGSGELFF. The CDR3 region has the DNA TGCGCCAGCAGCCAAGATAGGGGGAGCGGGGAGCTGTTTTTT.

This chain joins TRBV6-4 and TRBJ2-2, with 10 bases that match TRBD2. The CDR3 length is 16 residues. Trimming removed 1 base from V and 6 bases from J; junction bases left unmatched: 5. From germline, CDR1 is MRHNA and CDR2 SNTAGT. The CDR3 bases are TGTGCCAGCAGTGACTGGAGCGGGGGGGCGTCCGGGGAGCTGTTTTTT. Translation: CASSDWSGGASGELFF.

The chain combines TRBV11-1 with TRBJ2-3, with 9 bases that match TRBD2. Germline-derived CDR1 and CDR2 are SGHAT and FQDESV (reference sequence). This CDR3 is built from 15 residues. V trimming: 5 bases; J trimming: 4 bases; junction bases outside the gene matches: 7. The CDR3 spells CASSASGGKADTQYF. The CDR3 nucleotides are TGTGCCAGCAGCGCCAGCGGGGGGAAGGCAGATACGCAGTATTTT.

The chain links TRBV12-3 or TRBV12-4 to TRBJ1-6; weak D call: TRBD1 (5 bases). This CDR3 is built from 12 residues. V lost 6 bases and J lost 10, with 10 bases in between. CDR3 nucleotide sequence: TGTGCCAGCAGCCGTACAGGCTCACCCCTCCACTTT. Its protein product is CASSRTGSPLHF.

The count of this clone is one. One end of the junction is discordant with germline, which a read error may explain. Other DNA sequences within the sample encode an identical CDR3. This sequence joins TRBV19 and TRBJ2-7; a weak D match, TRBD1 (5 bases). The CDR3 runs to 13 residues. CDR1 and CDR2 from the germline V gene are LNHDA and SQIVND (reference sequence). This CDR3 is CASSLDSSYEQYF. The CDR3 nucleotides are TGTGCCAGTAGTTTAGACAGCTCCTACGAGCAGTACTTC. The full variable domain, with the rest looked up from reference TRBV19 and TRBJ2-7, is DGGITQSPKYLFRKEGQNVTLSCEQNLNHDAMYWYRQDPGQGLRLIYYSQIVNDFQKGDIAEGYSVSREKKESFPLTVTSAQKNPTAFYLCASSLDSSYEQYFGPGTRLTVT.

The sample holds one count of this clone. For the CDR3, the DNA is TGTGCCACCAGTGACCGGGACAGGGACTACGAGCAGTACTTC. It encodes CATSDRDRDYEQYF. The rearrangement joins TRBV24-1 to TRBJ2-7, with 9 positions matching TRBD1. The junction had 3 bases not matched to a gene; V was cut back by 4 bases and J by 3 bases. Per germline, CDR1 KGHDR and CDR2 SFDVKD. The CDR3 is made up of 14 amino acids.

The V call is TRBV14, the J call TRBJ1-5; tentative D call: TRBD1 (6 bases). Germline CDR1 and CDR2: SGHDN and FVKESK. This CDR3 contains 14 residues. Trimming shortened V by 3 bases and J by 10 bases, and 16 bases separated the two germline ends. The CDR3 sequence: CASSQGRGAGPQHF. The CDR3 region has the DNA TGTGCCAGCAGCCAGGGGCGGGGGGCAGGCCCCCAGCATTTT.

The rearrangement uses TRBV28 and TRBJ2-1, with 7 bases aligning to TRBD2. The CDR3 length is 16 residues. J lost 4 bases, V lost 7 bases, and 13 bases had no gene match. The germline CDR1 and CDR2 sequences are MDHEN and SYDVKM. The CDR3 nucleotides read TGTGCCAGCACGCGGTACGATGGCGGGGGTTACAATGAGCAGTTCTTC. Its protein product is CASTRYDGGGYNEQFF.

The chain employs TRBV28 and TRBJ1-1; 10 bases line up with TRBD1. Looked up from germline, CDR1 is MDHEN and CDR2 is SYDVKM. CDR3 length: 16 amino acids. J gave up 4 bases and V 6 bases, and 11 bases lay outside the gene matches. The CDR3 loop reads CASRSDRGARSTEAFF. The CDR3 nucleotides read TGTGCCAGCAGATCGGACAGGGGGGCGCGTAGCACTGAAGCTTTCTTT. Full variable domain (rest looked up from reference TRBV28 and TRBJ1-1): DVKVTQSSRYLVKRTGEKVFLECVQDMDHENMFWYRQDPGLGLRLIYFSYDVKMKEKGDIPEGYSVSREKKERFSLILESASTNQTSMYLCASRSDRGARSTEAFFGQGTRLTVV.